This T cell receptor (beta chain) was sequenced during a study of blood T cell repertoires in COVID-19. Study-level information: PBMCs, B-cell-depleted T cells, or T cells were the source of the cDNA or gDNA that made up the material.

Clones were read by immunoSEQ multiplex PCR, and TCRdb kept only the in-frame ones, dropping some. The sample lists under 200,000 clones, roughly 87% occurring once. Individuals aged about 18 to 89 years were recruited from fewer than 25 US areas. Categorization into cohorts depended on clinical history that participants reported. Donors in Cohort 3 who had recovered were those with two negative PCRs, healthcare professional clearance, or resolution of their symptoms. The CDR3 spans 22 residues. Trimming pared 3 bases from V and 1 base from J, leaving 33 bases between. CDR1 is GTSNPN and CDR2 is SVGIG in the germline V gene (reference sequence).

Sequencing input: PBMCs or T cells enriched from blood (not recorded which). The rearrangement joins TRBV30 to TRBJ2-2; weak D call: TRBD2 (11 bases). This clonotype was sampled from a woman aged 50 to 65 who had recovered from COVID-19. In DNA form, the CDR3 reads TGTGCCTGGAGGTGGGGGACAGGGGACTTTAGGACTAGCGGGTTGAACACCGGGGAGCTGTTTTTT. Amino acids: CAWRWGTGDFRTSGLNTGELFF.